The clone carrying this T cell receptor (beta chain) was picked up a small number of times. The target antigen is unknown. TCRdb reanalysed the 5' RACE reads using MiXCR and keeps one entry per CDR3 protein. The sample has some 160,000 distinct CDR3 sequences; approximately 9.7% are singletons. V was pared by 5 bases and J by 2 bases, with 5 bases of the junction left unmatched. Germline V gene lookup returns CDR1 DFQATT and CDR2 SNEGSKA (reference sequence). The CDR3 has 14 residues. These data originate in a study of T cells after yellow fever vaccination. Overall study results and limits: Of the clonotypes, a small share occurred in both CD4 and CD8 compartments. Most primary-vaccination clones reappeared after the booster (approximately 95% CD4, approximately 88% CD8).

The sample here was CD8+ T cells sorted from PBMCs, taken 45 days after the yellow fever booster vaccination. The clonotype was recovered from a man between 18 and 29 years old who received the YFV17D yellow fever vaccine. This chain uses TRBV20-1 with TRBJ2-1; 8 bases match TRBD2. In nucleotides, the CDR3 is TGCAGTGCTCCCGAACTAGCGGCCTACAATGAGCAGTTCTTC. Translated: CSAPELAAYNEQFF.